One T cell receptor (beta chain) is described in this entry. Antigen: not known. TCRdb keeps only in-frame clones here, not all; method: immunoSEQ multiplex PCR. The table lists 45,000 to 50,000 clones, approximately 90% of them singletons, with roughly a fifth in the top ten. This CDR3 comprises 12 residues. Germline V gives CDR1 SEHNR, CDR2 FQNEAQ (reference sequence). Between the trimmed V and J ends, which lost 5 bases and 4 bases, there was a span of 9 bases. The data were taken from a study of OX40 agonist ivuxolimab in advanced cancers. The overall study: While on treatment, patients had intravenous ivuxolimab at 0.01 to 10 mg/kg every 2 weeks. Study conclusions and caveats: CD8+ T cells were the subset that, on average, had more expanded clones than CD4+.

This sample comprised CD4+ or CD8+ T cells sorted from blood, obtained in a trial of the OX40 agonist ivuxolimab. The TCR sequence derives from an adult with an advanced solid tumor such as melanoma, head and neck, liver or kidney cancer. The chain has TRBV7-9 and TRBJ2-7; D is unresolved. The CDR3 DNA follows: TGTGCCAGCAGCCCTACACATTACGAGCAGTACTTC. Its protein is CASSPTHYEQYF. Full variable domain (rest looked up from reference TRBV7-9 and TRBJ2-7): DTGVSQNPRHKITKRGQNVTFRCDPISEHNRLYWYRQTLGQGPEFLTYFQNEAQLEKSRLLSDRFSAERPKGSFSTLEIQRTEQGDSAMYLCASSPTHYEQYFGPGTRLTVT.